The 12 T cell receptor beta chains in this list originate from one sample, sequenced in a study of graft-versus-host responses after intestinal transplantation. Their antigen targets remain unknown. Here immunoSEQ multiplex PCR was the method, and the copy in TCRdb shows in-frame clones only, minus some. The repertoire consists of some 38,000 clones, with approximately 93% occurring once and the leading ten covering less than 25%. The sample consisted of unstimulated CD8+ T cells sorted from spleen or lymph node cells, taken before transplant. These receptors came from a human donor who was the organ donor for an intestinal transplant.

The chain couples TRBV5-4 to TRBJ2-1; 11 nucleotides agree with TRBD2. This CDR3 spans 14 amino acids. V lost 0 bases, J lost 10 bases, and 3 bases stayed unmatched. The germline V gene encodes CDR1 SGHNT and CDR2 YYREEE (reference sequence). The CDR3 protein is CASSLGTSGWEQFF. The CDR3 coding sequence is TGTGCCAGCAGCTTGGGGACTAGCGGGTGGGAGCAGTTCTTC.

V usage is TRBV9 and J usage is TRBJ2-5; 7 positions match TRBD1. The J call may be in error: the DNA end matches TRBJ2-7 better. This CDR3 has 14 residues. CDR1 is SGDLS, CDR2 YYNGEE, per germline. Here the CDR3 reads CASSVGDRNYEQYF. Written as DNA, the CDR3 is TGTGCCAGCAGCGTAGGGGACAGAAACTACGAGCAGTACTTC.

This clone was seen only once. The chain employs TRBV4-1 and TRBJ2-7, with TRBD2 matching over 7 bases. V lost 1 base, J lost 3 bases, and 9 bases stayed unmatched. The CDR3 covers 16 residues. Germline-derived CDR1 and CDR2 are MGHRA and YSYEKL. Here the CDR3 DNA reads TGCGCCAGCAGCCAAGCAGCGGGATTCAGGATCTACGAGCAGTACTTC. Amino acids: CASSQAAGFRIYEQYF.

The chain couples TRBV10-3 to TRBJ2-7; 9 nucleotides agree with TRBD2. J lost 6 bases, V lost 4 bases, and 7 bases had no gene match. This CDR3 is 14 amino acids long. Germline CDR1 reads ENHRY; CDR2 reads SYGVKD. CDR3 sequence reads: CAISGTSEIFEQYF. The CDR3 DNA is TGTGCCATCAGTGGGACTAGCGAGATTTTCGAGCAGTACTTC.

This chain uses TRBV28 with TRBJ2-5; no firm D call. Germline assignment: CDR1 MDHEN and CDR2 SYDVKM. The CDR3 covers 11 residues. The germline V and J ends were trimmed by 6 bases and 6 bases, with 8 bases remaining between them. CDR3 in amino acids: CASRLGKTQYF. The CDR3 nucleotides are TGTGCCAGCAGGTTGGGGAAGACCCAGTACTTC.

The sample holds one count of this clone. V gene TRBV28 combines with J gene TRBJ2-7; weak D call: TRBD2 (6 bases). V lost 5 bases and J lost 3, with 20 bases in between. CDR1 MDHEN and CDR2 SYDVKM come from the germline V gene. The CDR3 is 16 residues long. The CDR3 DNA is TGTGCCAGCAGTCCCCCGGGACTCCCAGGAAACTACGAGCAGTACTTC. It encodes CASSPPGLPGNYEQYF.

In this sample, this clone turned up once. The chain couples TRBV19 to TRBJ1-5, with 12 bases that match TRBD1. The germline CDR1 and CDR2 sequences are LNHDA and SQIVND (reference sequence). Trimming took 10 bases from V and 4 from J; bases not matched to a gene: 11. The CDR3 covers 16 residues. The CDR3 loop reads CATNPRDRGPNQPQHF. CDR3 DNA sequence: TGTGCCACTAATCCCCGGGACAGGGGGCCGAATCAGCCCCAGCATTTT.

The chain carries TRBV11-2 and TRBJ2-3; 8 bases are shared with TRBD2. Germline V gene sequence: CDR1 SGHAT, CDR2 FQNNGV. The CDR3 loop spans 15 amino acids. Trimming removed 3 bases from V and 4 bases from J; junction bases left unmatched: 6. The CDR3 here is CASSLSGSRSDTQYF. CDR3 bases: TGTGCCAGCAGCTTGAGCGGGAGTAGGTCAGATACGCAGTATTTT.

The CDR3 DNA follows: TGTGCCAGCAGCCCCCGGACAGGTTTGAACACTGAAGCTTTCTTT. Its translation is CASSPRTGLNTEAFF. The chain couples TRBV4-2 to TRBJ1-1; 7 bases align to TRBD1. The CDR3 totals 15 residues. With 4 bases clipped from V and 0 bases from J, the junction kept 5 bases outside the gene matches. Germline V lookup: CDR1 LGHNA, CDR2 YNFKEQ.

This rearrangement joins TRBV15 to TRBJ1-1; D may be TRBD1 (6 bases). V lost 5 bases to trimming and J lost 2 bases, with 9 bases between them. The CDR3 has 13 amino acids. The germline V gene encodes CDR1 LNHNV and CDR2 YYDKDF (reference sequence). CDR3 loop: CATSSGANTEAFF. CDR3 bases: TGTGCCACCAGCTCGGGGGCTAACACTGAAGCTTTCTTT.

The chain recombines TRBV7-6 with TRBJ2-1, with TRBD2 matching 11 bases. Germline V lookup: CDR1 SGHVS, CDR2 FNYEAQ. With V trimmed by 6 bases and J by 5 bases, 0 bases remained unmatched. The CDR3 is 13 amino acids. As DNA, the CDR3 is TGTGCCAGCAGACTAGCGGGAGACAATGAGCAGTTCTTC. It translates to CASRLAGDNEQFF.

The chain links TRBV29-1 to TRBJ2-7, with 8 positions matching TRBD2. The trim removed 7 bases at V and 3 bases at J, leaving 20 bases unmatched. CDR1 and CDR2 (germline): SQVTM, ANQGSEA. CDR3 length: 17 amino acids. The CDR3 loop is CSATGQGDGTSFYEQYF. The DNA of the CDR3 is TGCAGCGCTACCGGACAAGGAGACGGGACTAGTTTCTACGAGCAGTACTTC.